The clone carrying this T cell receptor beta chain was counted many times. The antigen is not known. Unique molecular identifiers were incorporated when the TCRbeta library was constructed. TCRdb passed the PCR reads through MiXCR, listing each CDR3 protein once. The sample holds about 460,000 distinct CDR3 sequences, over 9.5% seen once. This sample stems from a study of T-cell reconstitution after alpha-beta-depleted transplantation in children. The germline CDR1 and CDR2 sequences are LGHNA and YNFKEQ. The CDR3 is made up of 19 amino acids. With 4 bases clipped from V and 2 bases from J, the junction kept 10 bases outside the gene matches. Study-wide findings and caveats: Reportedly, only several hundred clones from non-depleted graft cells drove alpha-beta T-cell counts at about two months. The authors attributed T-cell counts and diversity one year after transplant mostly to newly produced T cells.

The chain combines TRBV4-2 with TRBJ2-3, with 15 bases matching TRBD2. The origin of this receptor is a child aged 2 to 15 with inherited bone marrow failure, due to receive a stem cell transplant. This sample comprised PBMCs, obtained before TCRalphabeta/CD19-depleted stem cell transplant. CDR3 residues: CASSLRTSGRADFTDTQYF. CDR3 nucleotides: TGTGCCAGCAGCCTAAGGACTAGCGGGAGGGCCGACTTCACAGATACGCAGTATTTT.